Given below is one T cell receptor (beta chain) in context. The entry originates in a study of cytomegalovirus exposure and HLA in healthy donors. The PCR ran on 60 Vbeta and 13 Jbeta primers. Assay: immunoSEQ multiplex PCR; the TCRdb copy retains only in-frame clones and omits some. The sample records over 150,000 clones, 65% to 80% being singletons. CDR3 length equals 14 residues. Trimming shortened V by 6 bases and J by 4 bases, and 15 bases separated the two germline ends. In germline, CDR1 is MNHNY, CDR2 SVGAGI (reference sequence). The sample was PBMCs. The chain is built from TRBV6-6 and TRBJ2-5, with TRBD1 as a possible D gene (6 bases). This TCR was recovered from a man in his forties in good health and CMV-seronegative. The CDR3 sequence: CASSKSGTRETQYF. The DNA for the CDR3 is TGTGCCAGCAGCAAATCGGGGACACGAGAGACCCAGTACTTC.